This T cell receptor (beta chain) was sequenced for a study of cytomegalovirus exposure and HLA in healthy donors. Points from the study as a whole: When analyzed later, a missense DCLRE1C variant was found to be linked to TCR beta V- and J-gene trimming. An ancestry cluster, one associated with Asian ancestry, reportedly showed fewer N-insertions than the approximately 660-donor mean in a later analysis.

PCR involved 60 Vbeta and 13 Jbeta primers. The assay was immunoSEQ multiplex PCR, and TCRdb's table has in-frame clones only and misses some. The sample yields roughly 150,000 clones, 75% to 90% seen once. Per germline, CDR1 GTSNPN and CDR2 SVGIG (reference sequence). V shed 2 bases and J 3 bases; nucleotides not matched to a gene: 3. The length of the CDR3 is 13 residues. A note on this clone: The antigen is not known.

Source material: PBMCs. This chain joins TRBV30 and TRBJ2-7, with 8 bases that match TRBD1. The TCR comes from a male donor in good health and CMV-seronegative. In nucleotides, the CDR3 is TGTGCCTGGAGTTACGGACAGGGCTACGAGCAGTACTTC. Protein sequence: CAWSYGQGYEQYF. Using reference TRBV30 and TRBJ2-7 for the parts outside the CDR3, the full variable domain is SQTIHQWPATLVQPVGSPLSLECTVEGTSNPNLYWYRQAAGRGLQLLFYSVGIGQISSEVPQNLSASRPQDRQFILSSKKLLLSDSGFYLCAWSYGQGYEQYFGPGTRLTVT.